This is a list of T cell receptor beta chains from one sample in a study of cytomegalovirus exposure and HLA in healthy donors. Sequenced by immunoSEQ multiplex PCR; TCRdb stores in-frame clones only, minus some. This table holds around 220,000 clones, approximately 79% found once. Specimen: PBMCs. These receptors came from a girl aged 2 to 10 in good health and CMV-seronegative. Both conserved end residues are part of each CDR3. D genes are given only for firm matches. A clone size is listed for some rows: how often the clone was seen (once, few, many), or a class if it is expanded.

V gene	CDR3 length	D gene	clone size	J gene	CDR3 protein	CDR3 DNA
TRBV6-6	13	TRBD1	.	TRBJ2-5	CASTGQGFETQYF	TGTGCCAGCACCGGACAGGGATTCGAGACCCAGTACTTC
TRBV4-1	13	.	.	TRBJ2-1	CASSQGIQAEQFF	TGCGCCAGCAGCCAAGGAATTCAGGCTGAGCAGTTCTTC
TRBV5-6	16	TRBD2	once	TRBJ2-1	CASSSEGLAGVGEQFF	TGTGCCAGCAGCTCAGAAGGACTAGCGGGAGTCGGTGAGCAGTTCTTC
TRBV29-1	12	.	.	TRBJ1-1	CSIRQFNTEAFF	TGCAGTATAAGACAGTTCAACACTGAAGCTTTCTTT
TRBV25-1	13	TRBD1	.	TRBJ2-7	CASSPSRGPEQYF	TGTGCCAGCAGTCCCTCCAGGGGGCCCGAGCAGTACTTC
TRBV7-9	11	.	few	TRBJ1-1	CASSLAGLCTF	TGTGCCAGCAGCTTAGCGGGCCTATGCACCTTT
TRBV28	14	TRBD2	few	TRBJ2-7	CATTTSGSTYEQYF	TGTGCCACCACGACTAGCGGGAGCACCTACGAGCAGTACTTC
TRBV20-1	11	.	.	TRBJ2-7	CSAGGVREQYF	TGCAGTGCTGGAGGAGTCCGCGAGCAGTACTTC
TRBV6-1	17	.	.	TRBJ1-3	CASSERGPRASGNTIYF	TGTGCCAGCAGTGAACGTGGTCCGAGGGCCTCTGGAAACACCATATATTTT
TRBV7-3	14	.	.	TRBJ1-1	CASSLTGSGTEAFF	TGTGCCAGCAGCTTAACGGGGTCAGGGACTGAAGCTTTCTTT
TRBV11-3	16	.	.	TRBJ2-3	CASSSKAVDSTDTQYF	TGTGCCAGCAGCTCCAAAGCGGTTGATAGCACAGATACGCAGTATTTT
TRBV10-3	14	.	.	TRBJ2-7	CAISDSEHAYEQYF	TGTGCCATCAGTGACAGCGAGCACGCTTACGAGCAGTACTTC
TRBV19	13	.	.	TRBJ1-5	CASSNSENQPQHF	TGTGCCAGTAGTAACTCCGAAAATCAGCCCCAGCATTTT
TRBV10-1	12	.	.	TRBJ2-1	CASSEARNEQFF	TGCGCCAGCAGTGAAGCGAGAAATGAGCAGTTCTTC
TRBV6-1	14	.	.	TRBJ2-1	CASRQGLALPQQFF	TGTGCCAGCAGACAAGGGCTAGCCCTACCCCAGCAGTTCTTC
TRBV5-1	15	TRBD2	.	TRBJ2-3	CASSMSSGRTDTQYF	TGCGCCAGCAGCATGTCTAGCGGACGCACAGATACGCAGTATTTT
TRBV10-1	15	.	.	TRBJ1-1	CASSESAGQYTEAFF	TGCGCCAGCAGTGAGTCGGCCGGACAGTACACTGAAGCTTTCTTT
TRBV25-1	16	.	.	TRBJ2-7	CASSGVSKGGAYEQYF	TGTGCCAGCAGTGGGGTCTCAAAAGGGGGGGCCTACGAGCAGTACTTC
TRBV7-8	18	TRBD2	.	TRBJ2-6	CASSSPGGRGSGANVLTF	TGTGCCAGCAGCTCCCCGGGCGGGAGAGGGTCTGGGGCCAACGTCCTGACTTTC
TRBV2	15	TRBD2	once	TRBJ2-2	CASSESGGANGELFF	TGTGCCAGCAGTGAATCGGGGGGTGCGAACGGGGAGCTGTTTTTT
TRBV7-7	14	TRBD2	few	TRBJ2-3	CASSVAGGWDTQYF	TGTGCCAGCAGCGTAGCGGGAGGATGGGATACGCAGTATTTT
TRBV2	11	.	few	TRBJ1-6	CASEGGYPLHF	TGTGCCAGCGAGGGGGGGTATCCCCTCCACTTT
TRBV19	13	.	.	TRBJ1-2	CASSIDIYYGYTF	TGTGCCAGTAGTATAGATATATACTATGGCTACACCTTC
TRBV30	12	.	.	TRBJ2-7	CASEGELYEQYF	TGTGCCTCGGAAGGGGAATTGTACGAGCAGTACTTC
TRBV4-2	16	.	.	TRBJ2-5	CASSQDGRGFQETQYF	TGTGCCAGCAGCCAAGATGGTAGGGGCTTCCAAGAGACCCAGTACTTC
TRBV5-1	13	TRBD1	.	TRBJ1-2	CASGTGPFGGYTF	TGCGCCAGCGGGACAGGGCCGTTCGGTGGCTACACCTTC
TRBV4-1	17	TRBD2	once	TRBJ2-1	CASSQDRAGAARNEQFF	TGCGCCAGCAGCCAAGATAGAGCGGGAGCTGCAAGAAATGAGCAGTTCTTC
TRBV27	13	TRBD2	.	TRBJ2-7	CASSFGTSNEQYF	TGTGCCAGCAGTTTTGGGACTAGTAACGAGCAGTACTTC
TRBV30	12	.	once	TRBJ2-1	CAWRGLVHEQFF	TGTGCCTGGAGGGGGCTAGTGCATGAGCAGTTCTTC
TRBV19	15	TRBD1	.	TRBJ1-1	CASSIRDRAGTEAFF	TGTGCCAGTAGTATCCGGGACAGGGCGGGCACTGAAGCTTTCTTT
TRBV10-2	14	TRBD2	.	TRBJ2-2	CASSESGEREELFF	TGCGCCAGCAGTGAGTCTGGAGAGCGGGAGGAGCTGTTTTTT
TRBV5-1	14	.	.	TRBJ2-4	CASSLTTYKNIQYF	TGCGCCAGCAGCTTGACCACATACAAAAACATTCAGTACTTC
TRBV5-1	15	TRBD1	.	TRBJ2-7	CASSLSDRDGHEQYF	TGCGCCAGCAGTCTATCGGACAGGGACGGGCACGAGCAGTACTTC
TRBV27	16	TRBD1	.	TRBJ1-6	CASSSVQGAPNSPLHF	TGTGCCAGCAGTTCCGTACAGGGGGCTCCTAATTCACCCCTCCACTTT
TRBV6-1	14	.	.	TRBJ1-3	CASSELAGGNTIYF	TGTGCCAGCAGTGAATTGGCAGGAGGAAACACCATATATTTT
TRBV19	13	.	.	TRBJ1-3	CASRKGAGNTIYF	TGTGCCAGTCGCAAGGGGGCTGGAAACACCATATATTTT
TRBV29-1	13	TRBD1	.	TRBJ2-1	CSAPGQGHNEQFF	TGCAGCGCCCCGGGACAGGGCCACAATGAGCAGTTCTTC
TRBV15	14	.	.	TRBJ1-1	CAASRDRGFGEAFF	TGTGCCGCCAGCAGAGATCGAGGCTTTGGAGAAGCTTTCTTT
TRBV29-1	13	.	.	TRBJ2-3	CSVERGSGDTQYF	TGCAGCGTTGAAAGAGGTAGCGGAGATACGCAGTATTTT
TRBV5-6	17	TRBD1	.	TRBJ2-5	CASSSLDRFRAQETQYF	TGTGCCAGCAGTTCTCTGGACAGGTTTAGAGCCCAAGAGACCCAGTACTTC
TRBV30	14	.	.	TRBJ2-7	CAWSVGRSRGEQYF	TGTGCCTGGAGTGTAGGCCGGTCTAGAGGCGAGCAGTACTTC
TRBV6-5	13	TRBD1	.	TRBJ1-2	CASTPGQGNSYTF	TGTGCCAGCACCCCGGGACAGGGGAATTCCTACACCTTC
TRBV4-2	18	.	.	TRBJ1-5	CASSPQTPRTASNQPQHF	TGTGCCAGCAGCCCCCAGACCCCCCGGACAGCTAGCAATCAGCCCCAGCATTTT
TRBV9	13	.	.	TRBJ2-5	CASSVAGEETQYF	TGTGCCAGCAGCGTAGCCGGGGAAGAGACCCAGTACTTC
TRBV27	14	TRBD2	.	TRBJ2-1	CATRLAGEVNEQFF	TGTGCCACCCGGCTAGCGGGAGAGGTCAATGAGCAGTTCTTC
TRBV19	15	.	.	TRBJ1-2	CASSIPPPNGDGYTF	TGTGCCAGTAGTATTCCCCCCCCGAACGGGGATGGCTACACCTTC